The sequence of this T cell receptor (beta chain) was determined in a study of response to subunit inactivated influenza vaccine. Overall study results and limits: Authors suggested seasonal influenza vaccinations each recruit few new T cells.

Concerning this clonotype: The antigen is not known.

TCRdb ran MiXCR on the RT-PCR reads and lists one entry per CDR3 protein. The repertoire holds 170,000 or so distinct CDR3 sequences, with roughly 10% as singletons. The CDR3 runs 21 residues. Germline V lookup: CDR1 MNHEY, CDR2 SMNVEV (reference sequence). Losses at the gene ends were 5 bases for V and 7 bases for J; bases not matched to a gene: 32. Sequences were derived from CD8+ T cells sorted from PBMCs, sampled roughly 24 months after vaccination. This TCR came from a man in his fifties or sixties who received an inactivated influenza vaccine. The chain employs TRBV27 and TRBJ2-7, with 7 nucleotides matching TRBD2. The CDR3 here is CASSPHLGSPLKKGLGGEQYF. The CDR3, as DNA: TGTGCCAGCAGTCCTCACCTCGGAAGCCCATTAAAGAAAGGTCTGGGGGGGGAGCAGTACTTC.